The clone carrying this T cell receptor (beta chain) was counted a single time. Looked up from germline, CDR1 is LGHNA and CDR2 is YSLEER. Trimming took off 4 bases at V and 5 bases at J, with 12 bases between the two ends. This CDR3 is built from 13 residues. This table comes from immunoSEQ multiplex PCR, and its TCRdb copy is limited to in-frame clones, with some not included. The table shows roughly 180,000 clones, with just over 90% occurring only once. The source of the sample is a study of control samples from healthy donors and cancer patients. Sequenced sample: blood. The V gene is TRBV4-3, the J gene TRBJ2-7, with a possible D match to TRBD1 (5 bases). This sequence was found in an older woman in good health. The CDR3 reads CASSRSRVHEQYF. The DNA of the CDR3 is TGCGCCAGCAGCCGATCCAGGGTCCACGAGCAGTACTTC.